The 21 T cell receptor beta chains reported below all come from one sample, sequenced in a study of blood T cells in healthy people across ages. Using a J-beta primer mix together with a sample-barcoded 5' primer, a second PCR was run for roughly 7 to 11 cycles. In TCRdb, the 5' RACE reads were re-called with MiXCR into one record per CDR3 protein. Among about a million distinct CDR3 sequences listed, around two fifths were seen once. The sample comprised blood. The receptors here all came from a young man in good health.

Turning to this clonotype: Possible read error: a much larger clone is one base away. The chain couples TRBV3-1 to TRBJ1-5; D unclear. The CDR3 consists of 12 residues. The germline V gene encodes CDR1 LGHDT and CDR2 YNNKEL (reference sequence). CDR3 amino acids: CASNQDNQPQHF. DNA of the CDR3: TGTGCCAGCAACCAAGACAATCAGCCCCAGCATTTT.

The chain links TRBV9 to TRBJ2-5; D gene unclear. Germline CDR1 reads SGDLS; CDR2 reads YYNGEE. This CDR3 comprises 17 residues. V was clipped by 3 bases and J by 4 bases, with 22 bases between them. The CDR3 here is CASSADTDTFLGETQYF. CDR3 DNA sequence: TGTGCCAGCAGCGCGGATACCGACACTTTCCTCGGAGAGACCCAGTACTTC.

This clonotype was recorded many times. The CDR3 sequence is CASSQSGERREKLFF. The CDR3, as DNA: TGCGCCAGCAGCCAATCGGGGGAACGGCGAGAAAAACTGTTTTTT. This chain connects TRBV4-1 to TRBJ1-4; perhaps TRBD1 as D (5 bases). There are 15 residues in the CDR3. CDR1 is MGHRA and CDR2 is YSYEKL in the germline V gene. The ends were cut back, 2 bases at V and 8 bases at J, with 15 bases in the middle.

A few counts support this clonotype. Germline is not matched at one junction end, which may reflect a read error. J is TRBJ2-6 and V is TRBV12-3 or TRBV12-4; D is unclear. The CDR3 spans 14 residues. In DNA form, the CDR3 reads TGTGCCGGCAGTTTTGAGTTCGGGGCCAACGTCCTGACTTTC. Residues: CAGSFEFGANVLTF.

This rearrangement joins TRBV10-2 to TRBJ2-5; TRBD2 matches 7 bases. The CDR3 sequence is 15 residues long. J was trimmed by 1 base and V by 3 bases; bases with no gene match: 5. Germline-derived CDR1 and CDR2 are WSHSY and SAAADI. This chain's CDR3 is CASSDPAGPQETQYF. The CDR3 bases are TGCGCCAGCAGTGACCCAGCGGGGCCCCAAGAGACCCAGTACTTC.

This clonotype was observed a handful of times. CDR3 DNA sequence: TGTGCCAGCAGCGGAGGGACATCCCAAGAGACCCAGTACTTC. Encoded protein: CASSGGTSQETQYF. This sequence joins TRBV2 and TRBJ2-5, with D perhaps TRBD1 or TRBD2 (6 bases each). Looked up from germline, CDR1 is SNHLY and CDR2 is FYNNEI. CDR3 length equals 14 residues. V dropped 6 bases and J dropped 1 base, with 12 bases sitting between them.

This clonotype appeared a few times. V usage is TRBV25-1 and J usage is TRBJ1-2; D not certain. V was trimmed by 4 bases and J by 4 bases, leaving 10 bases between them. The CDR3 length is 13 residues. CDR1 and CDR2 (germline): MGHDK, SYGVNS. CDR3 amino acids: CASSVKGGYGYTF. The DNA for the CDR3 is TGTGCCAGCAGTGTAAAGGGAGGCTATGGCTACACCTTC.

A few counts support this clonotype. The CDR3 loop is CASSEPAGNSRGHEQFF. Here the CDR3 DNA reads TGTGCCAGCAGTGAACCCGCCGGGAACTCTCGGGGCCATGAGCAGTTCTTC. The V call is TRBV25-1, the J call TRBJ2-1; the D call may be TRBD1 or TRBD2 (5 bases each). Germline loops: CDR1 MGHDK, CDR2 SYGVNS. This CDR3 is built from 17 residues. Deletions cut 2 bases from V and 8 bases from J, with 22 bases between.

In this sample, this clonotype turned up a few times. This chain links TRBV4-1 with TRBJ2-7; TRBD1 matches 8 bases. The CDR3 runs to 18 residues. After removal of 1 base from V and 0 bases from J, the junction contained 11 bases not matched to a gene. Germline loops: CDR1 MGHRA, CDR2 YSYEKL. The CDR3 DNA reads TGCGCCAGCAGCCAAGGGTACAAACAGGGGGAAGGCTCCTACGAGCAGTACTTC. It translates to CASSQGYKQGEGSYEQYF.

The chain has TRBV18 and TRBJ2-5, with unresolved D. The end of the DNA fits TRBJ2-4 better, so the J call may be wrong. This CDR3 has 12 residues. CDR1 and CDR2 (germline): KGHSH, LQKENI. This CDR3 is CASSPGKNIQYF. CDR3 sequence (DNA): TGTGCCAGCTCACCAGGGAAAAACATTCAGTACTTC.

This clonotype was seen only once. It may be a read error: a sequence one base away is much more abundant. The rearrangement links TRBV29-1 to TRBJ2-7, with 14 bases fitting TRBD2. Per germline, CDR1 SQVTM and CDR2 ANQGSEA. There are 16 residues in the CDR3. DNA of the CDR3: TGCAGCGCCTCACCGGGACTAGCGGGGGCCTCCTGCGAGCAGTACTTC. Residues: CSASPGLAGASCEQYF.

CDR3 coding DNA: TGTGCCAGCTTGGAAGGGCCGAACACCGGGGAGCTGTTTTTT. As protein: CASLEGPNTGELFF. The chain recombines TRBV9 with TRBJ2-2; no firm D call. The CDR3 sequence is 14 residues long. The ends were cut back, 7 bases at V and 0 bases at J, with 10 bases in the middle. CDR1 and CDR2 (germline): SGDLS, YYNGEE.

The chain recombines TRBV2 with TRBJ2-7; 7 nucleotides agree with TRBD1. The CDR3 loop spans 13 amino acids. The V gene's germline CDR1 is SNHLY and CDR2 FYNNEI. The CDR3 DNA sequence: TGTGCTAGCGAGGACGACAGGGCCTACGAGCAGTACTTC. Protein product: CASEDDRAYEQYF.

A few counts support this clonotype. V usage is TRBV4-2 and J usage is TRBJ2-1; D not certain. The CDR3 spans 14 residues. Germline assignment: CDR1 LGHNA and CDR2 YNFKEQ. The germline V and J ends were trimmed by 0 bases and 10 bases, with 13 bases remaining between them. CDR3 in DNA: TGTGCCAGCAGCCAAGATTTTGGGGATCGGGAGCAGTTCTTC. Its translation is CASSQDFGDREQFF.

The V call is TRBV5-1, the J call TRBJ2-3; 9 bases line up with TRBD2. Germline V gene sequence: CDR1 SGHRS, CDR2 YFSETQ. V shed 5 bases and J 5 bases; nucleotides not matched to a gene: 6. This CDR3 is built from 14 residues. CDR3: CASRRLAGEDTQYF. The CDR3 DNA reads as TGCGCCAGCAGAAGATTAGCGGGGGAAGATACGCAGTATTTT.

Of note for this clonotype: At one boundary the junction diverges from the germline segment, which might be a read error. The gene calls are TRBV6-1 and TRBJ1-2; D unresolved. CDR1 is MNHNS, CDR2 SASEGT, per germline. This CDR3 has 14 amino acids. As DNA, the CDR3 is TGTACCAGCAGTCCCGGACCATCTGGCTATGGCTACACCTTC. The encoded protein is CTSSPGPSGYGYTF.

The V gene is TRBV25-1, the J gene TRBJ2-7, with TRBD1 matching over 7 bases. This CDR3 is built from 16 residues. V lost 2 bases, J lost 0 bases, and 7 bases stayed unmatched. Germline-derived CDR1 and CDR2 are MGHDK and SYGVNS. The DNA of the CDR3 is TGTGCCAGCAGTGAACCGCTCACAGGGGTCTCCTACGAGCAGTACTTC. It specifies CASSEPLTGVSYEQYF.

This clonotype was found once. The chain recombines TRBV7-9 with TRBJ2-2; tentative D call: TRBD1 (5 bases). The germline CDR1 and CDR2 sequences are SEHNR and FQNEAQ (reference sequence). CDR3 length: 15 residues. V was pared by 5 bases and J by 3 bases, with 13 bases between. The CDR3 DNA is TGTGCCAGCAGCCCATTAGGCAGGGACACCGGGGAGCTGTTTTTT. Translated, it gives CASSPLGRDTGELFF.

This clonotype was counted between two and nine times. The CDR3 DNA sequence: TGCGCCAGCAGCCAAGATTTTACGGGACAGGGCACAGATACGCAGTATTTT. This translates into CASSQDFTGQGTDTQYF. The chain uses TRBV4-1 and TRBJ2-3; TRBD1 aligns across 8 bases. The CDR3 is made up of 17 amino acids. Germline V gene lookup returns CDR1 MGHRA and CDR2 YSYEKL. The trim removed 0 bases at V and 1 base at J, leaving 6 bases unmatched.

This chain joins TRBV7-2 and TRBJ1-2; D call uncertain. Germline values: CDR1 SGHTA, CDR2 FQGNSA. The CDR3 extends over 12 amino acids. The V and J ends lost 3 bases and 7 bases respectively, with 9 bases between them. CDR3 sequence (DNA): TGTGCCAGCAGCTTTAGGGCAGTTGGCTACACCTTC. It yields the protein CASSFRAVGYTF.

The chain uses TRBV10-3 and TRBJ2-2, with a tentative D call TRBD2 (5 bases). The CDR3 totals 15 residues. The germline V and J ends were trimmed by 4 bases and 0 bases, with 9 bases remaining between them. Germline CDR1 is ENHRY and CDR2 is SYGVKD. The chain's CDR3 is CAISAGKTNTGELFF. The CDR3 DNA is TGTGCCATCAGTGCGGGGAAGACGAACACCGGGGAGCTGTTTTTT.